The entry below gives a single T cell receptor (beta chain) sequence along with its context. The primer mix had 60 Vbeta and 13 Jbeta primers. The protocol was immunoSEQ multiplex PCR, while the TCRdb copy is restricted to in-frame clones and leaves out a portion. The data contain more than 110,000 clones, roughly three quarters of them singletons. The record originates from a study of cytomegalovirus exposure and HLA in healthy donors. CDR1 and CDR2 from the germline V gene are SNHLY and FYNNEI. The V end lost 7 bases, the J end lost 11 bases, and 17 bases lay between the germline ends. The CDR3 is 12 residues long. The study sampled nominally healthy donors, though unrecorded immune exposures were likely.

The chain uses TRBV2 and TRBJ1-2; TRBD1 might be the D (5 bases). This TCR derives from a woman aged 45-65 years in good health and CMV-seronegative. The sequencing input was PBMCs. CDR3 nucleotide sequence: TGTGCCAGCATGGGGGGAGTAACTGGGTACACCTTC. Translated: CASMGGVTGYTF.